The clone carrying this T cell receptor beta chain was found many times. These data belong to a study of molecular identifiers for immune sequencing clone quantification. This CDR3 has 15 amino acids. Germline V CDR1 and CDR2: LGHNA, YSLEER. Trimming took 3 bases from V and 8 from J; bases not matched to a gene: 9. Sorting was used to obtain naive CD8 T cells (CD8+CD4-CCR7+CD45RA+). TCRdb reanalysed the PCR reads using MiXCR and keeps one entry per CDR3 protein. The profile shows about 640,000 distinct CDR3 sequences, nearly 20% of them singletons. The rearrangement uses TRBV4-3 and TRBJ1-4; TRBD1 agrees at 7 bases. This TCR was sampled from a human donor in good health. Some libraries in this study had Jurkat cell RNA spiked in. The sample was naive CD8+ T cells from blood, with Jurkat cell RNA spiked in. Subset given: FACS-sorted CD8+CD4-CCR7+CD45RA+ naive T cells. CDR3 amino acids: CASSQGAGGQEKLFF. CDR3 DNA sequence: TGCGCCAGCAGCCAGGGCGCTGGGGGACAGGAAAAACTGTTTTTT.